The present T cell receptor beta chain was sequenced within a study of vaccination and CD4 T cells after COVID-19. As for treatment: roughly 11-day PBMC culture with coronavirus spike peptide pools or control peptides (ViraFEST assay). Concerning this clonotype itself: The antigen is undetermined.

The Oncomine TCR Beta short-read assay was what sequenced the DNA obtained from cultured CD4+ T cells. TCRdb passed the PCR reads through MiXCR, listing each CDR3 protein once. The data show more than 10,000 distinct CDR3 sequences, under 60% seen once. CDR1 and CDR2 (germline): SGHVS, FQNEAQ. Unmatched junction bases numbered 8, after V lost 5 bases and J lost 14 bases. The CDR3 spans 12 residues. Findings and caveats of the study: For SARS-CoV-2-reactive clonotypes, the median went from around 20 to 38, a nonsignificant increase.

The sequenced material came from CD4+ T cells from blood, cultured in vitro. The J gene is TRBJ1-4, the V gene TRBV7-8; 7 bases agree with TRBD1. The TCR comes from a human donor who had recovered from COVID-19. CDR3 amino acids: CASSLGQRSLFF. CDR3 sequence (DNA): TGTGCCAGCAGCCTGGGACAGCGAAGCCTGTTTTTT.